This record concerns one TCR beta chain sequence. CDR1 is SGHRS, CDR2 YFSETQ, per germline. V was clipped by 3 bases and J by 7 bases, with 8 bases between them. The CDR3 spans 12 residues. The data derive from a study of blood T cell repertoires in COVID-19. Per the study methods: Amplification of reference gene primers was used by the study to estimate nucleated cell counts. Assay: immunoSEQ multiplex PCR; the TCRdb copy retains only in-frame clones and omits some. The V and J calls and clone size were taken over from that table, and D and trimming were inferred from the DNA. The sample has a few hundred thousand clones, around four fifths seen once.

This TCR derives from a man between 25 and 39 years old who had recovered from COVID-19. The rearrangement uses TRBV5-1 and TRBJ2-1, with a possible D match to TRBD1 (5 bases). The material sequenced was peripheral blood. This chain's CDR3 is CASSWQGNEQFF. For the CDR3, the DNA is TGCGCCAGCAGCTGGCAGGGTAATGAGCAGTTCTTC.